The rows below give T cell receptor beta chains drawn from one sample of a study of neoadjuvant anti-PD-1 for oral cavity cancer. Clones were sequenced by immunoSEQ multiplex PCR, and TCRdb holds only the in-frame ones, with some missing. The data contain about 23,000 clones, 27% of them singletons. This specimen was tumor tissue, taken after nivolumab (anti-PD-1) treatment. Receptor source: a person between 35 and 79 years old with oral cavity squamous cell carcinoma. The CDR3 runs from the conserved cysteine through the conserved F or W. A D gene is named only where the DNA matches it firmly. The listing skips clone size in some rows; elsewhere it reads once, few, many or a size class.

clone size | J gene | D gene | V gene | CDR3 DNA | CDR3 protein
few | TRBJ2-5 | . | TRBV2 | TGTGCCAGCAGCCGGGACTCCCAAGAGACCCAGTACTTC | CASSRDSQETQYF
. | TRBJ1-1 | . | TRBV5-8 | TGTGCCAGCAGCTCCGTGTTCGGTCGGGCTTTCTTT | CASSSVFGRAFF
. | TRBJ2-3 | . | TRBV20-1 | TGCAGTGCACAAATCACAGATACGCAGTATTTT | CSAQITDTQYF
few | TRBJ2-7 | . | TRBV7-2 | TGTGCCAGCAGCTTATACGGCTACGAGCAGTACTTC | CASSLYGYEQYF
. | TRBJ2-5 | . | TRBV6-5 | TGTGCCAGCAGCCAGACTAGACAAGAGACCCAGTACTTC | CASSQTRQETQYF
. | TRBJ1-2 | . | TRBV27 | TGTGCCAGCAGTTTTGCGGCCCTTCGGAGGGATGGCTACACCTTC | CASSFAALRRDGYTF
. | TRBJ2-1 | TRBD2 | TRBV4-1 | TGCGCCAGCAGCCGAGGTAGCGGGGGGGGATACAATGAGCAGTTCTTC | CASSRGSGGGYNEQFF
. | TRBJ2-5 | . | TRBV9 | TGTGCCAGCAGCGTAGAGGCGGGGTATCAAGAGACCCAGTACTTC | CASSVEAGYQETQYF
. | TRBJ1-2 | TRBD1 | TRBV4-2 | TGTGCCAGCAGCCAAGCCGACAGGGGAGGGTATGGCTACACCTTC | CASSQADRGGYGYTF
many | TRBJ2-7 | . | TRBV30 | TGTGCCTGGAACCAGCACCCAGTTAAAACCTACGAGCAGTACTTC | CAWNQHPVKTYEQYF
. | TRBJ2-1 | . | TRBV30 | TGTGCCTGGAGTCGGGACCTAAGCTCCTACAATGAGCAGTTCTTC | CAWSRDLSSYNEQFF
. | TRBJ2-5 | . | TRBV27 | TGTGCCAGCAGTTTATTCGCGGGAAAAGAGACCCAGTACTTC | CASSLFAGKETQYF
few | TRBJ2-7 | TRBD1 | TRBV28 | TGTGCCAGCAGTTCCGGACAGGCGATAACCTACGAGCAGTACTTC | CASSSGQAITYEQYF
few | TRBJ2-5 | TRBD2 | TRBV18 | TGTGCCAGCTCACCCCGGACTAGCGGGGCTGCCGGGGGCGAGACCCAGTACTTC | CASSPRTSGAAGGETQYF
few | TRBJ2-2 | . | TRBV6-4 | TGTGCCAGCAGCCCGAGTCCCGGGACCGGGGAGCTGTTTTTT | CASSPSPGTGELFF
. | TRBJ2-1 | TRBD2 | TRBV19 | TGTGCCAGTAGTATTTCCGGGACTAGCGGTTACAATGAGCAGTTCTTC | CASSISGTSGYNEQFF
. | TRBJ2-5 | . | TRBV29-1 | TGCAGCGGGGGCGGGACGCTTCAAGAGACCCAGTACTTC | CSGGGTLQETQYF
. | TRBJ1-1 | TRBD1 | TRBV6-6 | TGTGCCAGCAGCGGACAGGGAGAGAACACTGAAGCTTTCTTT | CASSGQGENTEAFF
many | TRBJ2-2 | TRBD1 | TRBV19 | TGTGCCAGTAGTATTGCGGGACAGGGGAACACCGGGGAGCTGTTTTTT | CASSIAGQGNTGELFF
. | TRBJ2-5 | . | TRBV28 | TGTGCCAGCAGTCTACGCTTTGGAGAGACCCAGTACTTC | CASSLRFGETQYF
few | TRBJ1-2 | TRBD1 | TRBV2 | TGTGCCAGCAGATGGGTCTCAGGGCGACAGGGGGCGCGGCTTGGCTACACCTTC | CASRWVSGRQGARLGYTF
. | TRBJ2-7 | TRBD2 | TRBV4-2 | TGTGCCAGCAGCCGGACTAGCGGGAGCAGCTACGAGCAGTACTTC | CASSRTSGSSYEQYF
many | TRBJ2-5 | TRBD2 | TRBV5-1 | TGCGCCAGCAGTCGCGGGACTAGCGACCAAGAGACCCAGTACTTC | CASSRGTSDQETQYF
few | TRBJ1-1 | TRBD1 | TRBV6-5 | TGTGCCAGCAGCCCCGGGACAGGTTACACTGAAGCTTTCTTT | CASSPGTGYTEAFF
few | TRBJ2-2 | . | TRBV10-2 | TGTGCCAGTTACGCCGTTGGGGAGCTGTTTTTT | CASYAVGELFF
. | TRBJ2-2 | TRBD2 | TRBV27 | TGTGCCAGCAGTTTATCGGTGGAACTAGCGGAGAACACCGGGGAGCTGTTTTTT | CASSLSVELAENTGELFF
. | TRBJ2-1 | TRBD2 | TRBV4-1 | TGCGCCAGCAGCCAAGTGGCTAGCGGGAGGGTTTACAATGAGCAGTTCTTC | CASSQVASGRVYNEQFF
. | TRBJ2-5 | . | TRBV30 | TGTGCCTGGAGTGTCAACTACTTCGGAGAGACCCAGTACTTC | CAWSVNYFGETQYF
. | TRBJ1-1 | TRBD1 | TRBV29-1 | TGCAGCGTTGGACAGGGATATTATGCTTTCTTT | CSVGQGYYAFF
. | TRBJ2-6 | . | TRBV4-1 | TGCGCCAGCACCGACGGGTGGTTACCTGGGGCCAACGTCCTGACTTTC | CASTDGWLPGANVLTF
. | TRBJ1-1 | . | TRBV7-7 | TGTGCCAGCAGCACCAATGTGAACACTGAAGCTTTCTTT | CASSTNVNTEAFF
few | TRBJ2-7 | TRBD1 | TRBV28 | TGTGCCAGCGAAGGGACAGCCTACGAGCAGTACTTC | CASEGTAYEQYF
. | TRBJ1-3 | . | TRBV7-8 | TGTGCCAGCAGCCCGAGTGGCCAGCCATCCGAAACAAACTCTGGAAACACCATATATTTT | CASSPSGQPSETNSGNTIYF
few | TRBJ1-1 | . | TRBV7-2 | TGTGCCAGCAGCCCGGGGTCGCGTGCAGCTTTCTTT | CASSPGSRAAFF
. | TRBJ1-1 | TRBD1 | TRBV5-1 | TGCGCCAGCAGCGATCAGGGGGGCACTGAAGCTTTCTTT | CASSDQGGTEAFF
. | TRBJ2-7 | TRBD1 | TRBV6-1 | TGTGCCAGCAGTGGCCTAGGACAGGGGACCTACGAGCAGTACTTC | CASSGLGQGTYEQYF
. | TRBJ1-1 | . | TRBV28 | TGTGCCAGCAGTTTGGGACAACTAAACACTGAAGCTTTCTTT | CASSLGQLNTEAFF
. | TRBJ1-3 | . | TRBV10-2 | TGCGCCAGCCAAGCCTCCGGAGGGGCCTCTGGAAACACCATATATTTT | CASQASGGASGNTIYF
. | TRBJ1-5 | . | TRBV28 | TGTGCCAGCAGCTGGGGGGACAATCAGCCCCAGCATTTT | CASSWGDNQPQHF
. | TRBJ2-3 | TRBD2 | TRBV29-1 | TGCAGCGTTTTGAGTAGCGGGTCCCCAGATACGCAGTATTTT | CSVLSSGSPDTQYF
. | TRBJ1-1 | . | TRBV18 | TGTGCCAGCTCACCTAGACAGGTGAGGGACACTGAAGCTTTCTTT | CASSPRQVRDTEAFF
many | TRBJ1-1 | . | TRBV27 | TGTGCCAGCAGTTTTCGGTCCCAGAACACTGAAGCTTTCTTT | CASSFRSQNTEAFF
once | TRBJ2-1 | TRBD2 | TRBV9 | TGTGCCAGCAGCGCACCGGGACTAGCGGGAGGGACCTACAATGAGCAGTTCTTC | CASSAPGLAGGTYNEQFF
. | TRBJ2-3 | . | TRBV5-1 | TGCGCCAGCAGCTTGGCCTTCACAGATACGCAGTATTTT | CASSLAFTDTQYF
. | TRBJ1-2 | TRBD1 | TRBV6-1 | TGTGCCAGCAGTGAAGCAGGTTCAGGGGGAACCTATGGCTACACCTTC | CASSEAGSGGTYGYTF
. | TRBJ1-6 | . | TRBV5-1 | TGCGCCAGCAGCTTGGAAAATTCACCCCTCCACTTT | CASSLENSPLHF
few | TRBJ1-2 | . | TRBV6-5 | TGTGCCAGCACTCTCGGGGGGTCTGACGGCTACACCTTC | CASTLGGSDGYTF
many | TRBJ2-7 | TRBD2 | TRBV4-2 | TGTGCCAGCAGCCAAAACGGGGGGAGTAGGCCTCTAAGACTAGCGGGTCTCTACGAGCAGTACTTC | CASSQNGGSRPLRLAGLYEQYF
. | TRBJ2-5 | TRBD2 | TRBV28 | TGTGCCAGCAGTTTACAGGGCGGGAGTGAGACCCAGTACTTC | CASSLQGGSETQYF
. | TRBJ2-2 | . | TRBV7-6 | TGTGCCAGCAGCTTAGATGCCTTAATCGGGGAGCTGTTTTTT | CASSLDALIGELFF
. | TRBJ2-7 | . | TRBV11-2 | TGTGCCAGCAGCTTAACGGCTAGCGTTCTTTACGAGCAGTACTTC | CASSLTASVLYEQYF
few | TRBJ1-1 | . | TRBV5-1 | TGCGCCAGCAGCTTGGCACAAAAGAACACTGAAGCTTTCTTT | CASSLAQKNTEAFF
few | TRBJ2-1 | . | TRBV18 | TGTGCCAGCTCACCTCCCGGAGGGCTTTACAATGAGCAGTTCTTC | CASSPPGGLYNEQFF
few | TRBJ2-7 | . | TRBV4-1 | TGCGCCAGCAGCCATACAGGCACAGGCGAGCAGTACTTC | CASSHTGTGEQYF